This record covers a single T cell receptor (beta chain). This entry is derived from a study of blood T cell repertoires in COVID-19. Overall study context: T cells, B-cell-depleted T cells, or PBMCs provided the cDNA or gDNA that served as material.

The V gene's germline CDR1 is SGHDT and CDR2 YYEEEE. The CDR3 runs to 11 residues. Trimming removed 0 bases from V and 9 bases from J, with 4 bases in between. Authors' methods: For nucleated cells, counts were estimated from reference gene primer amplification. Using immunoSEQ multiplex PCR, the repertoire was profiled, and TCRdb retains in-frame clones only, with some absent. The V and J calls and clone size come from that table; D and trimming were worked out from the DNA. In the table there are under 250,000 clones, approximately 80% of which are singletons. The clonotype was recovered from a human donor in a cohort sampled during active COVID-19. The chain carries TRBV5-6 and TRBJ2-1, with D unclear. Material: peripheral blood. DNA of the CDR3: TGTGCCAGCAGCTTGGGACTTGAGCAGTTCTTC. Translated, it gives CASSLGLEQFF. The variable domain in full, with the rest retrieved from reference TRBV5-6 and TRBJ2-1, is DAGVTQSPTHLIKTRGQQVTLRCSPKSGHDTVSWYQQALGQGPQFIFQYYEEEERQRGNFPDRFSGHQFPNYSSELNVNALLLGDSALYLCASSLGLEQFFGPGTRLTVL.